The 27 T cell receptor beta chains reported below all come from one sample, sequenced in a study of cytomegalovirus exposure and HLA in healthy donors. It was with 60 Vbeta and 13 Jbeta primers that the PCR ran. Method: immunoSEQ multiplex PCR; TCRdb's copy keeps in-frame clones and lacks some. The table shows fewer than 200,000 clones, with about 82% occurring only once. Sequencing was carried out using PBMCs. Every receptor here comes from a female donor in good health and CMV-seronegative.

V is TRBV30 and J is TRBJ1-4; the D gene is possibly TRBD1 (6 bases). CDR3 length: 15 residues. Germline-derived CDR1 and CDR2 are GTSNPN and SVGIG (reference sequence). The ends were cut back, 2 bases at V and 8 bases at J, with 18 bases in the middle. CDR3 DNA: TGTGCCTGGAGTCCCGGGAAGGGGGTATGGGAAAAACTGTTTTTT. This translates into CAWSPGKGVWEKLFF.

The gene calls are TRBV7-2 and TRBJ1-2; TRBD1 agrees at 7 bases. Per germline, CDR1 SGHTA and CDR2 FQGNSA. CDR3 length equals 12 residues. The V segment lost 3 bases and the J segment 7 bases; nucleotides outside the gene matches: 2. The chain's CDR3 is CASSFRGVGYTF. CDR3 bases: TGTGCCAGCAGCTTCAGGGGGGTTGGCTACACCTTC.

V gene TRBV15 combines with J gene TRBJ1-3; no definite D call. CDR1 LNHNV and CDR2 YYDKDF come from the germline V gene (reference sequence). This CDR3 contains 14 residues. Trimming left V 5 bases short and J 4 bases short, with 12 bases between. The CDR3 here is CATSPQSPGNTIYF. For the CDR3, the DNA is TGTGCCACCAGCCCTCAAAGCCCCGGAAACACCATATATTTT.

V is TRBV30 and J is TRBJ2-5; D is possibly TRBD2 (5 bases). The V and J ends lost 2 bases and 11 bases respectively, with 18 bases between them. Germline assignment: CDR1 GTSNPN and CDR2 SVGIG (reference sequence). The CDR3 runs to 13 residues. The chain's CDR3 is CAWSRRNGREQYF. In DNA form, the CDR3 reads TGTGCCTGGAGTAGACGCAACGGTAGGGAGCAGTACTTC.

V and J are TRBV7-9 and TRBJ2-7; 7 bases align to TRBD2. Germline trimming cut 3 bases from V and 9 bases from J; bases unmatched to any gene: 11. CDR1 is SEHNR, CDR2 FQNEAQ, per germline (reference sequence). This CDR3 is 14 amino acids long. The CDR3 loop reads CASSLATGPSGQYF. The CDR3 bases are TGTGCCAGCAGCTTGGCAACAGGCCCTAGCGGGCAGTACTTC.

As DNA, the CDR3 is TGTGCCAGCAGGCGGTCACACAATGAGCAGTTCTTC. It translates to CASRRSHNEQFF. V gene TRBV6-5 combines with J gene TRBJ2-1, with D unclear. V shed 6 bases and J shed 5 bases, with 8 bases lying between them. The CDR3 loop spans 12 amino acids. The germline CDR1 and CDR2 sequences are MNHEY and SVGAGI.

The chain joins TRBV6-6 to TRBJ1-2, with TRBD1 matching over 9 bases. The germline gives CDR1 MNHNY, CDR2 SVGAGI (reference sequence). The V and J ends lost 4 bases and 4 bases, in that order; junction bases with no gene match: 4. The CDR3 has 14 amino acids. For the CDR3, the DNA is TGTGCCAGCAGTTCGGGACAGGGAACCTATGGCTACACCTTC. Residues: CASSSGQGTYGYTF.

This rearrangement joins TRBV18 to TRBJ1-1; 7 bases align to TRBD1. The CDR3 covers 14 residues. The V and J ends lost 4 bases and 2 bases, in that order; junction bases with no gene match: 4. CDR1 and CDR2 (germline): KGHSH, LQKENI. Here the CDR3 DNA reads TGTGCCAGCTCACGGGACAGCGATAACACTGAAGCTTTCTTT. Amino acids: CASSRDSDNTEAFF.

V is TRBV4-1 and J is TRBJ1-5, with unresolved D. The germline V gene encodes CDR1 MGHRA and CDR2 YSYEKL. The germline V and J ends were trimmed by 0 bases and 4 bases, with 10 bases remaining between them. CDR3 size: 15 residues. The CDR3 nucleotides are TGCGCCAGCAGCCAAGATCTGAGGGAAAATCAGCCCCAGCATTTT. Its protein is CASSQDLRENQPQHF.

J is TRBJ2-3 and V is TRBV20-1; the D gene is possibly TRBD2 (6 bases). Germline V gives CDR1 DFQATT, CDR2 SNEGSKA (reference sequence). The CDR3 is made up of 11 amino acids. V lost 6 bases, J lost 6 bases, and 10 bases lay in between. CDR3 region: CSAPSGDTQYF. As DNA, the CDR3 is TGCAGTGCCCCGAGCGGGGATACGCAGTATTTT.

There are a few counts of this clone. The V gene is TRBV7-3, the J gene TRBJ2-5; no definite D call. Germline V gives CDR1 SGHTA, CDR2 FQGTGA. CDR3 length: 13 amino acids. V lost 3 bases, J lost 4 bases, and 9 bases lay in between. This CDR3 reads CASSFGPSETQYF. CDR3 nucleotides: TGTGCCAGCAGCTTTGGCCCCTCAGAGACCCAGTACTTC.

The chain links TRBV29-1 to TRBJ2-7; TRBD2 matches at 7 bases. V lost 6 bases, J lost 3 bases, and 11 bases stayed unmatched. CDR3 size: 14 residues. Germline V gene sequence: CDR1 SQVTM, CDR2 ANQGSEA. CDR3 nucleotides: TGCAGCGTCGTAGAGGCTAGCGGTAGCTACGAGCAGTACTTC. Protein sequence: CSVVEASGSYEQYF.

This clone occurred a few times. The junction departs from germline at one end; a sequencing error may be responsible. The chain joins TRBV10-3 to TRBJ2-4; 14 nucleotides agree with TRBD2. There are 16 residues in the CDR3. Germline V CDR1 and CDR2: ENHRY, SYGVKD. The CDR3 DNA reads TGTGCCACCTCCGGGACTAGCGGGAGAGGAGGAAACAGTCAGTACTTC. Protein product: CATSGTSGRGGNSQYF.

The chain has TRBV6-1 and TRBJ2-3; D is possibly TRBD1 (6 bases). This CDR3 region has 14 residues. Germline V gives CDR1 MNHNS, CDR2 SASEGT. V was pared by 11 bases and J by 3 bases, with 18 bases between. CDR3 sequence: CAGETGYGTDTQYF. CDR3 DNA sequence: TGTGCCGGGGAGACAGGTTATGGTACAGATACGCAGTATTTT.

This chain joins TRBV6-6 and TRBJ1-2; the D is unclear. The CDR3 has 14 amino acids. With 7 bases removed from V and 1 base from J, the gap between germline ends came to 13 bases. Germline CDR1 MNHNY, CDR2 SVGAGI (reference sequence). Here the CDR3 DNA reads TGTGCCAGCACCCCTAGCACCCTTAACTATGGCTACACCTTC. Translated: CASTPSTLNYGYTF.

The chain joins TRBV4-1 to TRBJ2-1; D might be TRBD2 (7 bases). Germline CDR1 MGHRA, CDR2 YSYEKL. Trimming left V 1 base short and J 4 bases short, with 20 bases between. The CDR3 is made up of 18 amino acids. The CDR3 reads CASSQGRSGGGLYNEQFF. The DNA for the CDR3 is TGCGCCAGCAGCCAAGGGAGGAGCGGCGGGGGCTTATACAATGAGCAGTTCTTC.

This clone was seen only a few times. This sequence joins TRBV29-1 and TRBJ2-5; 8 bases map to TRBD1. The CDR3 spans 15 residues. The V and J ends lost 6 bases and 3 bases, in that order; junction bases with no gene match: 12. The germline V gene has CDR1 SQVTM and CDR2 ANQGSEA. DNA of the CDR3: TGCAGCGTCACATTTACAGGGGGTCTGAAAGAGACCCAGTACTTC. Translated: CSVTFTGGLKETQYF.

The chain employs TRBV5-4 and TRBJ2-1, with D possibly TRBD2 on 5 matching bases. V shed 0 bases and J shed 6 bases, with 13 bases lying between them. The CDR3 totals 15 residues. Looked up from germline, CDR1 is SGHNT and CDR2 is YYREEE (reference sequence). This CDR3 reads CASSLGAGPANEQFF. Written as DNA, the CDR3 is TGTGCCAGCAGCTTGGGGGCGGGTCCGGCCAATGAGCAGTTCTTC.

The CDR3 DNA sequence: TGTGCCAGCAGTTCTACCGGGACTAGCGCGCTATTGGGGCAGTTCTTC. Its protein is CASSSTGTSALLGQFF. This chain joins TRBV6-4 and TRBJ2-1; 10 nucleotides agree with TRBD2. CDR1 is MRHNA, CDR2 SNTAGT, per germline. V trimming: 5 bases; J trimming: 12 bases; junction bases outside the gene matches: 16. The CDR3 is 16 amino acids.

In the case of this clone: Compared with germline, one end of the junction differs, possibly owing to a read error. The chain employs TRBV29-1 and TRBJ2-6; 10 nucleotides match TRBD1. This CDR3 spans 16 amino acids. From germline, CDR1 is SQVTM and CDR2 ANQGSEA. CDR3 in DNA: TGCAGCGTTGAGGGGGGACAGGGGCTTGGGGCCAACGGCCTGACTTTC. This encodes CSVEGGQGLGANGLTF.

The genes are TRBV9 and TRBJ2-3; possibly TRBD1 for D (6 bases). V lost 0 bases and J 5 bases, leaving 13 bases between the germline ends. Germline CDR1 and CDR2: SGDLS and YYNGEE. This CDR3 is 15 amino acids long. The CDR3 DNA reads as TGTGCCAGCAGCGTAGGGCCTGGGGGCATAGATACGCAGTATTTT. It yields the protein CASSVGPGGIDTQYF.

This rearrangement joins TRBV9 to TRBJ1-4; maybe TRBD1 (5 bases). The CDR3 totals 15 residues. Germline-derived CDR1 and CDR2 are SGDLS and YYNGEE. The ends were cut back, 4 bases at V and 8 bases at J, with 18 bases in the middle. CDR3: CASSPSGHLGEKLFF. CDR3 sequence (DNA): TGTGCCAGCAGCCCATCAGGGCATTTAGGGGAAAAACTGTTTTTT.

A single count supports this clone. The chain couples TRBV28 to TRBJ2-1, with TRBD1 as a possible D gene (5 bases). Germline V gene lookup returns CDR1 MDHEN and CDR2 SYDVKM. The CDR3 totals 13 residues. V dropped 3 bases and J dropped 15 bases, with 18 bases sitting between them. Here the CDR3 DNA reads TGTGCCAGCAGTTTGGGGCTCCCTAGGCGTTGGTTCTTC. As protein: CASSLGLPRRWFF.

This clone was observed a single time. The V call is TRBV4-2, the J call TRBJ1-5; D unresolved. The CDR3 totals 15 residues. Trimming left V 0 bases short and J 3 bases short, with 9 bases between. The germline CDR1 and CDR2 sequences are LGHNA and YNFKEQ. CDR3 DNA sequence: TGTGCCAGCAGCCAAGATGACACAGTCAATCAGCCCCAGCATTTT. Translating it yields CASSQDDTVNQPQHF.

The rearrangement uses TRBV6-1 and TRBJ1-2; D not resolved. V was clipped by 2 bases and J by 5 bases, with 12 bases between them. Germline V gives CDR1 MNHNS, CDR2 SASEGT. This CDR3 is 14 amino acids long. The CDR3 sequence is CASSENGALYGYTF. CDR3 sequence (DNA): TGTGCCAGCAGTGAAAACGGAGCCTTATATGGCTACACCTTC.

The gene calls are TRBV7-2 and TRBJ1-2, with D uncertain. This CDR3 comprises 13 residues. V shed 5 bases and J shed 9 bases, with 16 bases lying between them. The V gene's germline CDR1 is SGHTA and CDR2 FQGNSA. CDR3 protein: CASSPHFGRRYTF. In nucleotides, the CDR3 is TGTGCCAGCAGCCCCCACTTCGGCAGGCGCTACACCTTC.

The J gene is TRBJ1-2, the V gene TRBV6-1, with TRBD1 matching 9 bases. CDR1 and CDR2 (germline): MNHNS, SASEGT. V lost 3 bases and J lost 3; bases outside the gene matches: 5. This CDR3 region has 15 residues. As DNA, the CDR3 is TGTGCCAGCAGTGACGAGACAGGGGGGGACTATGGCTACACCTTC. Its translation is CASSDETGGDYGYTF.